These T cell receptor beta chains were read from a single sample in a study of neurological immune-mediated disorders. TCRdb itself ran the 5' RACE reads through MiXCR, one entry per CDR3 protein. The repertoire holds approximately 70,000 distinct CDR3 sequences, 4.5% to 6% seen once, with 2% to 2.5% in the top ten. The specimen was PBMCs. These TCRs come from a woman in her seventies with multiple sclerosis. Both conserved end residues are part of each CDR3. D genes are given only for firm matches.

d_call,v_call,j_call,cdr3_aa
NA,TRBV12-3/TRBV12-4,TRBJ2-7,CASSLEAEQYF
NA,TRBV27,TRBJ1-2,CASSLSPGAYGYTF
NA,TRBV12-3/TRBV12-4,TRBJ2-2,CASSLGHTGELFF
NA,TRBV10-3,TRBJ2-5,CAIGVPGAVHETQYF
NA,TRBV20-1,TRBJ2-3,CSASSTADTQYF
NA,TRBV20-1,TRBJ1-1,CSARDPGGPYTEAFF
TRBD1,TRBV9,TRBJ2-2,CASSALGTGWNTGELFF
NA,TRBV9,TRBJ2-2,CASSVTPNTGELFF
NA,TRBV14,TRBJ2-4,CASSQAGRDGAKNIQYF
NA,TRBV5-6,TRBJ1-1,CASSLAGDSMNTEAFF
TRBD2,TRBV20-1,TRBJ2-2,CSAGLAGLDTGELFF
TRBD1,TRBV5-6,TRBJ1-1,CASSLGDRTWTEAFF
NA,TRBV7-2,TRBJ2-1,CASSWGGSYNEQFF
TRBD2,TRBV5-1,TRBJ2-3,CASSSGLAGAQISTDTQYF
NA,TRBV7-8,TRBJ2-7,CASSLRANVRGYEQYF
TRBD2,TRBV5-6,TRBJ2-1,CASSFGGLAGADEQFF
NA,TRBV7-9,TRBJ2-1,CASSLMYNEQFF
NA,TRBV5-1,TRBJ1-2,CASSDSYNYGYTF
NA,TRBV6-5,TRBJ1-3,CASSYGSGNTIYF
NA,TRBV7-9,TRBJ2-7,CASSLEGSEQYF
NA,TRBV20-1,TRBJ2-3,CSARVSSLPSTDTQYF
NA,TRBV9,TRBJ2-3,CASSPDRGGGDTQYF
NA,TRBV4-2,TRBJ2-7,CASSQAGLYEQYF
TRBD1,TRBV5-5,TRBJ2-1,CASSLRTGGGNEQFF
NA,TRBV20-1,TRBJ1-1,CRGRNTEAFF
TRBD1,TRBV11-2,TRBJ1-2,CASSFPGGASGYTF
TRBD1,TRBV5-6,TRBJ1-1,CASSRTGTGDTEAFF
NA,TRBV5-1,TRBJ2-5,CASSFGPQETQYF
NA,TRBV4-1,TRBJ2-7,CASSQGQFPVAYEQYF
NA,TRBV7-2,TRBJ2-7,CASSLGSADYEQYF
NA,TRBV6-5,TRBJ2-1,CASSYGGIHRNEQFF
TRBD1,TRBV24-1,TRBJ2-1,CATSDTPGQGTGNEQFF
TRBD1,TRBV6-2/TRBV6-3,TRBJ1-5,CASSWAAGGQPQHF
NA,TRBV20-1,TRBJ1-2,CSARDPKDGDYGYTF
TRBD1,TRBV7-9,TRBJ1-2,CASARTGANYGYTF
NA,TRBV20-1,TRBJ2-7,CSALQVFEQYF
NA,TRBV10-3,TRBJ2-1,CAISEPLASEQFF
NA,TRBV7-2,TRBJ2-6,CASSLWVSGSSGANVLTF
TRBD1,TRBV15,TRBJ2-7,CATSRVKGTATRGRAYEQYF
NA,TRBV12-3/TRBV12-4,TRBJ2-1,CASSLNSLASYNEQFF
NA,TRBV20-1,TRBJ1-2,CSASIHNYGYTF
NA,TRBV5-1,TRBJ1-4,CASSLGQGKATNEKLFF
TRBD2,TRBV12-3/TRBV12-4,TRBJ2-1,CASSASGSLNNEQFF
NA,TRBV20-1,TRBJ1-1,CSASPSTGRMNTEAFF
TRBD1,TRBV5-1,TRBJ1-5,CASSLSWGQSQPQHF
TRBD2,TRBV5-1,TRBJ2-2,CASSLVLAGGRTGELFF
NA,TRBV5-1,TRBJ1-2,CASSLGGTTNYGYTF
TRBD1,TRBV12-3/TRBV12-4,TRBJ2-2,CASSLDRGTSTGELFF
NA,TRBV7-8,TRBJ2-1,CASSLELDFPHEQFF
TRBD2,TRBV20-1,TRBJ2-5,CSAREASGIQETQYF
NA,TRBV10-2,TRBJ1-5,CASRGDTGGHQPQHF
TRBD1,TRBV4-1,TRBJ2-3,CASSQTTGGATDTQYF
TRBD1,TRBV5-1,TRBJ2-7,CASSLAPGQPYEQYF
NA,TRBV5-1,TRBJ1-6,CASSLDSSFFSPLHF
TRBD2,TRBV7-8,TRBJ2-1,CASSTEGLAGGREQFF